The clone carrying this T cell receptor beta chain turned up a few times. The sample originates from a study of T cells after yellow fever vaccination. Findings and caveats of the study: Repertoires obtained by FACS sorting could include abundant clonotypes that entered as contaminants from the bulk population. Weaker overall was a secondary response that nonetheless peaked faster, on day 5 versus 15. Clonotypes appearing in both CD4 and CD8 compartments existed, and their share was small. At 96% for CD4 and around 91% for CD8, most primary-vaccination clones showed up again after the booster.

From the 5' RACE reads, TCRdb called clonotypes with MiXCR, one entry per CDR3 protein. The sample carries 75,000 to 100,000 distinct CDR3 sequences, approximately 9% recorded once. The material sequenced was CD8+ T cells not binding an NS4B(214-222) dextramer, sorted from PBMCs, taken approximately 15 days after the first yellow fever vaccination. The receptor was derived from a young man who received the YFV17D yellow fever vaccine.

The CDR3 is CAPSAGGYTGELFF. CDR3 nucleotide sequence: TGTGCCCCATCGGCAGGGGGGTACACCGGGGAGCTGTTTTTT. The rearrangement joins TRBV7-9 to TRBJ2-2; D perhaps matches TRBD1 (7 bases). The V gene's germline CDR1 is SEHNR and CDR2 FQNEAQ (reference sequence). This CDR3 comprises 14 residues. With 11 bases removed from V and 3 bases from J, the gap between germline ends came to 16 bases.